This TCR beta chain was recovered during a study of CD8+ T cells in alopecia areata. In this sample, this clone turned up many times. Noted treatment: oral pan-JAK inhibitor, 5-10 mg twice daily. CDR3 size: 15 residues. Germline CDR1 SQVTM, CDR2 ANQGSEA. The junction had 9 bases not matched to a gene; V was cut back by 2 bases and J by 4 bases. Investigators isolated RNA and reverse transcribed it into cDNA to act as the sequencing template. Data came from immunoSEQ multiplex PCR; TCRdb stores just in-frame clones and leaves some out. Here the sample spans fewer than 200,000 clones, roughly 64% being singletons.

Material: CD8+ T cells sorted from blood, obtained at week 24, from a patient treated with tofacitinib. The chain recombines TRBV29-1 with TRBJ2-3, with 7 bases lining up with TRBD1. This clonotype was obtained from a human donor with alopecia areata. CDR3 protein: CSVEKRGQEADTQYF. The DNA for the CDR3 is TGCAGCGTTGAAAAAAGGGGGCAGGAGGCAGATACGCAGTATTTT.